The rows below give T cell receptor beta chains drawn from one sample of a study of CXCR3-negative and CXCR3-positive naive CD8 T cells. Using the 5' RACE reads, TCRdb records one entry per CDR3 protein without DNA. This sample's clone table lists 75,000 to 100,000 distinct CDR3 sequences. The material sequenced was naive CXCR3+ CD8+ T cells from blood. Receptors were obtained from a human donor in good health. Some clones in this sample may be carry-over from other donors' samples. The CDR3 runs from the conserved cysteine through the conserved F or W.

CDR3aa: CAISGTETYEQYF; v_gene: TRBV10-3; j_gene: TRBJ2-7
CDR3aa: CASSEGGWDQPQHF; v_gene: TRBV2; j_gene: TRBJ1-5
CDR3aa: CASGRGLMNTEAFF; v_gene: TRBV27; j_gene: TRBJ1-1
CDR3aa: CASSYQGGPYEQYF; v_gene: TRBV6-6; j_gene: TRBJ2-7
CDR3aa: CASSFSSGGAADTQYF; v_gene: TRBV28; j_gene: TRBJ2-3
CDR3aa: CASSITGTRESSNTGELFF; v_gene: TRBV11-2; j_gene: TRBJ2-2
CDR3aa: CSVESGQGYNEQFF; v_gene: TRBV29-1; j_gene: TRBJ2-1
CDR3aa: CASSLPGERDNEQFF; v_gene: TRBV5-1; j_gene: TRBJ2-1
CDR3aa: CASSLAGTGSLTGELFF; v_gene: TRBV5-5; j_gene: TRBJ2-2
CDR3aa: CASSGGISSYEQYF; v_gene: TRBV3-1; j_gene: TRBJ2-7
CDR3aa: CASSKVSGEMYSYTF; v_gene: TRBV21-1; j_gene: TRBJ1-2
CDR3aa: CASSVVEQGYGYTF; v_gene: TRBV9; j_gene: TRBJ1-2
CDR3aa: CASSNQVTYEQYF; v_gene: TRBV5-1; j_gene: TRBJ2-7
CDR3aa: CASSLVWTSGGATGELFF; v_gene: TRBV7-2; j_gene: TRBJ2-2
CDR3aa: CASSDPPGLLKYF; v_gene: TRBV5-1; j_gene: TRBJ2-4
CDR3aa: CASSLVWGPELFF; v_gene: TRBV7-2; j_gene: TRBJ2-2
CDR3aa: CARGGLAGGPGTDTQYF; v_gene: TRBV28; j_gene: TRBJ2-3
CDR3aa: CASSWDNYNEQFF; v_gene: TRBV7-9; j_gene: TRBJ2-7
CDR3aa: CASSPLGGQETQYF; v_gene: TRBV18; j_gene: TRBJ2-5
CDR3aa: CASSTGTGSYEQYF; v_gene: TRBV5-5; j_gene: TRBJ2-7
CDR3aa: CASSFSGGPTNVKLFF; v_gene: TRBV7-8; j_gene: TRBJ1-4
CDR3aa: CASSVGPNEQFF; v_gene: TRBV9; j_gene: TRBJ2-1
CDR3aa: CSAGGDRGYEQYF; v_gene: TRBV20-1; j_gene: TRBJ2-7
CDR3aa: CASSQVEGLLTEAFF; v_gene: TRBV14; j_gene: TRBJ1-1
CDR3aa: CASEGPHSPLHF; v_gene: TRBV25-1; j_gene: TRBJ1-6
CDR3aa: CASSLSGGSNEQYF; v_gene: TRBV28; j_gene: TRBJ2-7
CDR3aa: CASSRDQKQYF; v_gene: TRBV21-1; j_gene: TRBJ2-7